These T cell receptor beta chains were read from a single sample in a study of T cells in narcolepsy. Clones were read by immunoSEQ multiplex PCR, and TCRdb kept only the in-frame ones, dropping some. The profile covers some 24,000 clones, with approximately 89% appearing a single time and under 1.5% taken by the ten largest. Sequencing was performed on CD45RA- memory CD4+ T cells from PBMCs. The receptors were gathered from a human donor with narcolepsy. Both conserved end residues are part of each CDR3. A D gene is named only where the DNA matches it firmly. A row's size may be missing; if present it is once, few, many or a size class.

clone size | D gene | J gene | V gene | CDR3 protein | CDR3 DNA
- | TRBD2 | TRBJ2-1 | TRBV7-6 | CASSSGLAGWGDNEQFF | TGTGCCAGCAGCTCGGGACTAGCGGGATGGGGGGACAATGAGCAGTTCTTC
- | - | TRBJ2-3 | TRBV7-9 | CASSFQASSGTDTQYF | TGTGCCAGCAGCTTCCAAGCGAGTTCAGGCACAGATACGCAGTATTTT
- | - | TRBJ1-5 | TRBV7-2 | CASREGFNQPQHF | TGTGCCAGCAGGGAGGGTTTCAATCAGCCCCAGCATTTT
few | - | TRBJ2-7 | TRBV7-9 | CASSPAYEQYF | TGTGCCAGCAGCCCGGCCTACGAGCAGTACTTC
- | TRBD2 | TRBJ2-3 | TRBV28 | CASSLGSGGRARDTQYF | TGTGCCAGCAGTTTAGGCTCTGGCGGGAGGGCCAGAGATACGCAGTATTTT
- | TRBD2 | TRBJ2-3 | TRBV29-1 | CSVSTSGQATDTQYF | TGCAGCGTTTCTACTAGCGGTCAGGCGACAGATACGCAGTATTTT
- | TRBD1 | TRBJ2-4 | TRBV2 | CASSVSQGNIQYF | TGTGCCAGCAGTGTGTCACAGGGGAACATTCAGTACTTC
- | - | TRBJ1-1 | TRBV5-1 | CASSLDGETRNTEAFF | TGCGCCAGCAGCTTGGATGGGGAGACGAGGAACACTGAAGCTTTCTTT
- | - | TRBJ2-4 | TRBV9 | CASSETKKGNIQYF | TGTGCCAGCAGCGAGACGAAAAAGGGGAACATTCAGTACTTC
- | TRBD1 | TRBJ2-7 | TRBV11-2 | CASSIRTGALQQYF | TGTGCCAGCAGCATACGGACAGGGGCTCTGCAGCAGTACTTC
- | TRBD1 | TRBJ1-5 | TRBV6-1 | CASSGQGAFSRLNNQPQHF | TGTGCCAGCAGTGGGCAGGGGGCTTTTTCCCGGCTGAACAATCAGCCCCAGCATTTT
- | TRBD2 | TRBJ2-1 | TRBV6-5 | CASSYSGTSGRNEQFF | TGTGCCAGCAGTTACTCGGGGACTAGCGGGAGGAATGAGCAGTTCTTC
- | TRBD2 | TRBJ2-3 | TRBV18 | CASSPGLAGGVADTQYF | TGTGCCAGCTCACCGGGACTAGCGGGAGGAGTTGCAGATACGCAGTATTTT
- | TRBD1 | TRBJ2-7 | TRBV11-2 | CASSLEGQGAIYEQYF | TGTGCCAGCAGCTTAGAGGGTCAGGGGGCAATCTACGAGCAGTACTTC
- | - | TRBJ1-2 | TRBV30 | CAWSTPIHLKSYGYTF | TGTGCCTGGAGTACACCGATACACCTGAAAAGCTATGGCTACACCTTC
- | - | TRBJ2-7 | TRBV10-1 | CASTTRGGTSALEQYF | TGCGCCAGCACCACTCGGGGTGGGACAAGTGCTTTGGAGCAGTACTTC
- | - | TRBJ1-6 | TRBV6-1 | CASSDSQFKYNSPLHF | TGTGCCAGCAGTGACAGTCAGTTCAAATATAATTCACCCCTCCACTTT
- | - | TRBJ2-3 | TRBV5-1 | CASSLVRGSTDTQYF | TGCGCCAGCAGCTTGGTTCGGGGTTCCACAGATACGCAGTATTTT
- | - | TRBJ1-2 | TRBV30 | CAWSVQLFGYTF | TGTGCCTGGAGTGTTCAACTCTTTGGCTACACCTTC
once | - | TRBJ1-2 | TRBV7-9 | CASSFGADSGYGYTF | TGTGCCAGCAGCTTTGGGGCGGATAGCGGCTATGGCTACACCTTC